A selection of T cell receptor beta chains follows, all from one sample in a study of early T cells in non-severe SARS-CoV-2 infection. A single record per CDR3 protein comes from TCRdb applying MiXCR to the 5' RACE reads. The table lists tens of thousands of distinct CDR3 sequences, roughly 15% of them singletons. The sequenced sample was whole blood. Receptors originate from an adult who was a healthcare worker with PCR-confirmed SARS-CoV-2 infection or an uninfected control (not recorded which). Each CDR3 is given with its conserved first and last residue. The D gene is left open where the match is weak. Rows give clone size only sometimes, using once, few, many, or a class for an expanded clone.

V	D	size	J	CDR3	DNA
TRBV7-2	-	-	TRBJ1-2	CASSPTIGQRYGYTF	TGTGCCAGCAGCCCAACTATCGGGCAGCGCTATGGCTACACCTTC
TRBV7-6	-	-	TRBJ2-7	CASSLAEDGYEQYF	TGTGCCAGCAGCTTAGCGGAGGACGGCTACGAGCAGTACTTC
TRBV5-1	TRBD1	few	TRBJ1-1	CASGEDRRIGTEAFF	TGCGCCAGCGGGGAGGACAGGCGAATTGGCACTGAAGCTTTCTTT
TRBV7-8	-	-	TRBJ1-2	CASSPDRLNYGYTF	TGTGCCAGCAGCCCAGACAGGCTTAACTATGGCTACACCTTC
TRBV4-3	-	many	TRBJ2-3	CASSSGINDWDTQYF	TGCGCCAGCAGCTCCGGGATAAATGATTGGGATACGCAGTATTTT
TRBV28	-	-	TRBJ1-6	CASRKQGKHNSPLHF	TGTGCCAGCAGGAAACAGGGAAAACATAATTCACCCCTCCACTTT
TRBV6-1	-	few	TRBJ1-2	CASSVGQHRRGYTF	TGTGCCAGCAGTGTGGGACAACACCGGAGGGGCTACACCTTC
TRBV5-5	-	few	TRBJ1-2	CASMGQGSGYTF	TGTGCCAGCATGGGGCAGGGCTCTGGCTACACCTTC
TRBV4-3	-	few	TRBJ2-5	CASSQDAWALETQYF	TGCGCCAGCAGCCAAGATGCATGGGCCCTAGAGACCCAGTACTTC
TRBV6-1	-	once	TRBJ2-7	CASSEALQGSEQYF	TGTGCCAGCAGTGAAGCGCTTCAGGGAAGCGAGCAGTACTTC
TRBV5-6	-	many	TRBJ1-5	CASSFTQGAQPQHF	TGTGCCAGCAGCTTCACGCAGGGTGCTCAGCCCCAGCATTTT
TRBV29-1	-	-	TRBJ2-7	CSTSEGPSYEQYF	TGCAGTACATCAGAGGGGCCCTCCTACGAGCAGTACTTC
TRBV11-2	TRBD1	-	TRBJ1-1	CASSLTDRVEAFF	TGTGCCAGCAGCCTGACCGACAGGGTTGAAGCTTTCTTT
TRBV7-9	-	few	TRBJ2-3	CASSLADGGGGADTQYF	TGTGCCAGCAGCTTAGCGGATGGAGGAGGAGGTGCAGATACGCAGTATTTT
TRBV27	TRBD1	many	TRBJ1-1	CASSLSTGASTEAFF	TGTGCCAGCAGTTTATCGACAGGGGCGTCCACTGAAGCTTTCTTT
TRBV5-1	TRBD1	few	TRBJ2-7	CASSPRTGDIYEQYF	TGCGCCAGCAGCCCCCGGACAGGCGATATCTACGAGCAGTACTTC
TRBV6-5	-	many	TRBJ1-1	CASRGLTNTEAFF	TGTGCCAGCAGAGGGCTTACGAACACTGAAGCTTTCTTT
TRBV6-5	-	-	TRBJ1-4	CASSYKGGLEKLFF	TGTGCCAGCAGTTACAAGGGGGGCTTAGAAAAACTGTTTTTT
TRBV4-1	-	-	TRBJ2-7	CASSQDYQGSYEQYF	TGCGCCAGCAGCCAAGATTACCAGGGCTCCTACGAGCAGTACTTC
TRBV10-2	-	few	TRBJ1-6	CASSEGNSPLHF	TGCGCCAGCAGTGAAGGGAATTCACCCCTCCACTTT
TRBV28	TRBD1	few	TRBJ2-7	CASSSTGTTDEQYF	TGTGCCAGCAGTTCGACAGGGACGACGGATGAGCAGTACTTC
TRBV4-3	-	many	TRBJ1-5	CASSQDAWGPQHF	TGCGCCAGCAGCCAAGATGCTTGGGGGCCCCAGCATTTT
TRBV6-5	TRBD1	-	TRBJ2-6	CASTRDRGKAGANVLTF	TGTGCCAGCACTAGGGACAGGGGGAAGGCTGGGGCCAACGTCCTGACTTTC
TRBV7-9	-	many	TRBJ1-1	CASSRDSTRAFF	TGTGCCAGCAGCAGGGACTCCACGAGGGCTTTCTTT
TRBV29-1	-	-	TRBJ2-4	CSVESLTLAKNIQYF	TGCAGCGTTGAAAGTCTGACCTTAGCCAAAAACATTCAGTACTTC
TRBV1	-	-	TRBJ2-7	CTSSQEGYEQYF	TGCACCAGCAGCCAAGAGGGCTACGAGCAGTACTTC
TRBV29-1	-	-	TRBJ2-2	CSVTGSAGELFF	TGCAGCGTTACAGGGAGCGCCGGGGAGCTGTTTTTT
TRBV13	-	-	TRBJ1-6	CASSPEGSGNSPLHF	TGTGCCAGCAGCCCCGAGGGAAGCGGGAATTCACCCCTCCACTTT
TRBV11-1	TRBD1	-	TRBJ2-2	CASSLGGTGYAGELFF	TGTGCCAGCAGCCTGGGGGGGACAGGGTACGCCGGGGAGCTGTTTTTT
TRBV5-6	TRBD2	few	TRBJ2-2	CASSLIQRGNTGELFF	TGTGCCAGCAGCTTGATCCAGCGGGGAAACACCGGGGAGCTGTTTTTT
TRBV28	-	-	TRBJ1-4	CASSLGREKLFF	TGTGCCAGCAGTTTGGGGAGGGAAAAACTGTTTTTT
TRBV27	TRBD2	-	TRBJ2-5	CASSSGGGTQYF	TGTGCCAGCAGTTCGGGCGGGGGGACCCAGTACTTC
TRBV5-8	-	few	TRBJ2-7	CASSLAGQPIYEQYF	TGTGCCAGCAGCTTGGCCGGCCAACCCATCTACGAGCAGTACTTC
TRBV20-1	-	-	TRBJ2-7	CSARGLDLYEQYF	TGCAGTGCTAGAGGGCTAGATCTCTACGAGCAGTACTTC
TRBV7-2	TRBD1	-	TRBJ2-7	CASSHPQGWEQYF	TGTGCCAGCAGCCATCCACAGGGGTGGGAGCAGTACTTC
TRBV4-2	TRBD2	-	TRBJ2-3	CASSRRGLAGDTRFTDTQYF	TGTGCCAGCAGCCGAAGAGGCCTAGCGGGAGATACCCGCTTCACAGATACGCAGTATTTT
TRBV6-1	-	-	TRBJ2-3	CASTEYSRSTDTQYF	TGTGCCAGCACCGAATATAGCAGAAGCACAGATACGCAGTATTTT
TRBV20-1	TRBD1	many	TRBJ1-1	CSVQDREGYTEAFF	TGCAGTGTTCAGGACAGGGAGGGATACACTGAAGCTTTCTTT
TRBV24-1	TRBD2	many	TRBJ2-1	CATSDGTSGGTLQFF	TGTGCCACCAGTGACGGGACTAGCGGGGGTACCCTACAGTTCTTC
TRBV7-9	TRBD1	-	TRBJ1-1	CASSPGQGPRAEAFF	TGTGCCAGCAGCCCAGGACAGGGCCCGAGGGCTGAAGCTTTCTTT
TRBV24-1	-	-	TRBJ2-1	CATSEVDEQFF	TGTGCCACCAGTGAGGTCGATGAGCAGTTCTTC
TRBV6-2/TRBV6-3	TRBD1	few	TRBJ1-2	CASSYVAGGGYGYTF	TGTGCCAGCAGTTACGTGGCAGGGGGAGGATATGGCTACACCTTC
TRBV5-1	-	few	TRBJ2-2	CASSLLGNTGELFF	TGCGCCAGCAGCTTATTGGGGAACACCGGGGAGCTGTTTTTT
TRBV6-1	-	few	TRBJ2-4	CASSEGPQNIQYF	TGTGCCAGCAGTGAAGGACCCCAAAACATTCAGTACTTC
TRBV12-3/TRBV12-4	TRBD2	many	TRBJ2-7	CASSDGLARSYEQYF	TGTGCCAGCAGCGACGGACTAGCGCGTTCCTACGAGCAGTACTTC
TRBV27	-	once	TRBJ2-6	CASRGRPGANVLTF	TGTGCCAGCAGAGGTCGACCTGGGGCCAACGTCCTGACTTTC
TRBV24-1	-	few	TRBJ1-2	CATSDLGRPEAEIYTF	TGTGCCACCAGTGATTTAGGAAGGCCAGAAGCGGAGATCTACACCTTC
TRBV12-3/TRBV12-4	-	-	TRBJ2-5	CASSLRGTQYF	TGTGCCAGCAGTTTAAGGGGGACCCAGTACTTC
TRBV20-1	-	few	TRBJ1-2	CSARRGASYGYTF	TGCAGTGCTAGAAGGGGGGCCAGCTATGGCTACACCTTC
TRBV5-1	-	-	TRBJ1-2	CASSSPRLGYGYTF	TGCGCCAGCAGCTCCCCACGTCTGGGGTATGGCTACACCTTC
TRBV5-1	TRBD1	many	TRBJ1-1	CASSFLDRDTEAFF	TGCGCCAGCAGCTTTTTAGACAGGGACACTGAAGCTTTCTTT
TRBV12-5	TRBD1	many	TRBJ1-6	CASALDRDNSPLHF	TGTGCTAGTGCCCTGGACAGGGATAATTCACCCCTCCACTTT
TRBV5-6	TRBD1	few	TRBJ1-2	CASSLVTGNNYGYTF	TGTGCCAGCAGCTTGGTGACAGGGAATAACTATGGCTACACCTTC
TRBV6-6	-	-	TRBJ1-4	CASSYRLSTNEKLFF	TGTGCCAGCAGTTACAGGCTTTCAACTAATGAAAAACTGTTTTTT
TRBV28	-	-	TRBJ1-2	CASSFTDNYGYTF	TGTGCCAGCAGTTTCACAGACAACTATGGCTACACCTTC
TRBV18	-	few	TRBJ1-5	CASSPDRANQPQHF	TGTGCCAGCTCACCGGACAGAGCCAATCAGCCCCAGCATTTT
TRBV29-1	-	few	TRBJ1-4	CSVESGGVEKLFF	TGCAGCGTCGAGAGTGGGGGGGTGGAAAAACTGTTTTTT
TRBV7-8	-	once	TRBJ2-2	CASSTQVSGELFF	TGTGCCAGCAGCACGCAGGTCTCCGGGGAGCTGTTTTTT
TRBV2	TRBD1	few	TRBJ2-7	CASSGTGSYEQYF	TGTGCCAGCAGTGGGACAGGCTCCTACGAGCAGTACTTC
TRBV2	TRBD2	many	TRBJ2-7	CASSPLAGSYEQYF	TGTGCCAGCAGCCCACTAGCGGGGTCCTACGAGCAGTACTTC